This T cell receptor beta chain was retrieved from a study of response to subunit inactivated influenza vaccine. TCRdb reprocessed the RT-PCR reads with MiXCR, giving one entry per CDR3 protein. The data hold almost 250,000 distinct CDR3 sequences, with 10% to 15% observed a single time. CDR1 and CDR2 (germline): SGHVS, FQNEAQ. The ends lost 3 bases at V and 16 bases at J; junction bases unmatched: 6. The CDR3 length is 11 residues. V and J are TRBV7-8 and TRBJ2-1, with TRBD1 matching 7 bases. The sequence came from a man aged 50-59 years who received an inactivated influenza vaccine. The sequences come from non-naive T cells sorted from PBMCs, collected around 14 days before vaccination. The CDR3 DNA reads as TGTGCCAGCAGCTTCGGGACAGCGCCCTTCTTC. Amino acids: CASSFGTAPFF.